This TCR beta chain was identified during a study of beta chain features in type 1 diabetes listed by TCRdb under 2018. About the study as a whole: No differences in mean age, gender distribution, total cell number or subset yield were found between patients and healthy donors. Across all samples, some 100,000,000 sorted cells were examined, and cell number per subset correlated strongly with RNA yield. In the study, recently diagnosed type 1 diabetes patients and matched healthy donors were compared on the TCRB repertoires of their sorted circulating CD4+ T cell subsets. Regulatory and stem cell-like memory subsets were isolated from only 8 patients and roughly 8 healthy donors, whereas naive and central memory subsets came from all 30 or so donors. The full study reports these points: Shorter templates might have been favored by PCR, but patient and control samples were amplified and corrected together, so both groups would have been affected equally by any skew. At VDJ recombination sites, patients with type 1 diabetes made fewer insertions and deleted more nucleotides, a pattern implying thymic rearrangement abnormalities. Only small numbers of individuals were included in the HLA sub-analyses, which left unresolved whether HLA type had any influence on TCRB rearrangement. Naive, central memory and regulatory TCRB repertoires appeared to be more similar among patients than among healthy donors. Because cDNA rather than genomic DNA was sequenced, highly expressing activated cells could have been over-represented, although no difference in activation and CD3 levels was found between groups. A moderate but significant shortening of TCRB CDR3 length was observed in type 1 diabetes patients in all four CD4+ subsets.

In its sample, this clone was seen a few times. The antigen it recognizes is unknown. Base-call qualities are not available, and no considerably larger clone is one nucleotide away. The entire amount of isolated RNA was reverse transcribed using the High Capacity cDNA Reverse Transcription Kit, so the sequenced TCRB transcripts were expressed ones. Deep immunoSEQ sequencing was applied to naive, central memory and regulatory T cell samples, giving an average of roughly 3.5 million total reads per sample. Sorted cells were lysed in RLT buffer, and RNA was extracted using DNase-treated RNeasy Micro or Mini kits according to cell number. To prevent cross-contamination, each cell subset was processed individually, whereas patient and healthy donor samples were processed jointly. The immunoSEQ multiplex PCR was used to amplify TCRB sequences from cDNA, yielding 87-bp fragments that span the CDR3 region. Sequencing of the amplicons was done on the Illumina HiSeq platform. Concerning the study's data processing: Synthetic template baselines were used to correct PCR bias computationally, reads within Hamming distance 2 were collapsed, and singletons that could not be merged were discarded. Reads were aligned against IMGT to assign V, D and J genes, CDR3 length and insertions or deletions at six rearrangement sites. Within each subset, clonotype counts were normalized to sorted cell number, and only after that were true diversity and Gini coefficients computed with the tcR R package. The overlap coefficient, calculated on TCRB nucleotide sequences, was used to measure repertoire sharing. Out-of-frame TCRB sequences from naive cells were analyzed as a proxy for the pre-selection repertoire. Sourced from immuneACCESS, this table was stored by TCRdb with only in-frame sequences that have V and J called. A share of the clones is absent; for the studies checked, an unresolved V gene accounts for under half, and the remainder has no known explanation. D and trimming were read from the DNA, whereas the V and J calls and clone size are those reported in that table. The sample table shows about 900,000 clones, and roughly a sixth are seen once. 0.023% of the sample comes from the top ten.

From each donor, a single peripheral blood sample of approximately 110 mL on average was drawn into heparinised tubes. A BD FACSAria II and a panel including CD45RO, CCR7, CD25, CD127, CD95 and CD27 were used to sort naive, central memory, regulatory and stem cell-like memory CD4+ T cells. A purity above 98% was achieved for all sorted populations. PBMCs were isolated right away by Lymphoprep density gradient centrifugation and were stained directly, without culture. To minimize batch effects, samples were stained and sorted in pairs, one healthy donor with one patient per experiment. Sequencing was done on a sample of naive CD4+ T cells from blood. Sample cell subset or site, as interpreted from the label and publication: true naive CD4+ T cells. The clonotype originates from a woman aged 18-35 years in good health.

CDR3 protein: CASSATPNYGYTF. The bases read TGTGCCAGCAGCGCGACACCTAACTATGGCTACACCTTC. The chain links TRBV7-3 with TRBJ1-2, with the D gene uncertain. The germline V gene encodes CDR1 SGHTA and CDR2 FQGTGA. V was cut back by 5 bases and J by 0 bases, leaving a gap of 7 bases between them. Measured from the cysteine to the phenylalanine, the CDR3 is 13 residues long. The only DNA kept is the CDR3, 39 bases in frame from the first base.